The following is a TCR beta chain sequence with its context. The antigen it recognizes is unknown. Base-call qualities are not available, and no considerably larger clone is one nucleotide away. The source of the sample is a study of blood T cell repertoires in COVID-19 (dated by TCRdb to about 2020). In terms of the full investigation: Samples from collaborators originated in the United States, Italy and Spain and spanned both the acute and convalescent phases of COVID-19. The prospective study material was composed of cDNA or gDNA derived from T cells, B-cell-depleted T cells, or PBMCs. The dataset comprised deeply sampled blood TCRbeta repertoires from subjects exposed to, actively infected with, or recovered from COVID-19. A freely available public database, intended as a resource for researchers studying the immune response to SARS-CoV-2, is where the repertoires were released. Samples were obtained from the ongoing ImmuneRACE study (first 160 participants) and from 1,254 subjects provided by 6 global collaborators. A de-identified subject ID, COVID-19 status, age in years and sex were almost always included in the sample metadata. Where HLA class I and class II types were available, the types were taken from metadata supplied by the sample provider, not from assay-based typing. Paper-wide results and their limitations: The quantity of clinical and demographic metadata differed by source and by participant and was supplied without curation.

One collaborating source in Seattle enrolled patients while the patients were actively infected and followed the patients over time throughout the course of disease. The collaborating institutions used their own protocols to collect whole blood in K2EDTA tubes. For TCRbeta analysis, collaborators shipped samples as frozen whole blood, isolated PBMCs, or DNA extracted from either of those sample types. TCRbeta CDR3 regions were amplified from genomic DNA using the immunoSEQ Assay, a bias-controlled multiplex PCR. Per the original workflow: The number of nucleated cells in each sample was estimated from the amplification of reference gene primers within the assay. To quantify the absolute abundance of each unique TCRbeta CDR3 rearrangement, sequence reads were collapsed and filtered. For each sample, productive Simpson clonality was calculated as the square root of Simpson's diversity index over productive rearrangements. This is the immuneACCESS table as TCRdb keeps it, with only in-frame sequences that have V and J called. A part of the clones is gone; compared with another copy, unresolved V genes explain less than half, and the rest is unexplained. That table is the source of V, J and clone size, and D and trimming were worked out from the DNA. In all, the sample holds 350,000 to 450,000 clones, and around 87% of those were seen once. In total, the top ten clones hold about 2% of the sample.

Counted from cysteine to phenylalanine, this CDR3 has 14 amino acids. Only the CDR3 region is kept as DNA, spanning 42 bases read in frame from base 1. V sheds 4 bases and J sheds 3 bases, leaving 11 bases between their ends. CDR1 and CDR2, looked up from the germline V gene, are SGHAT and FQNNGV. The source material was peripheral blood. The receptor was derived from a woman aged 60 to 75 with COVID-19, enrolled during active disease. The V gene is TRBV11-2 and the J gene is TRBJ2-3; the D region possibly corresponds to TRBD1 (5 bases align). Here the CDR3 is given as CASSSSDKTDTQYF. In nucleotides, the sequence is TGTGCCAGCAGCTCTTCGGACAAAACAGATACGCAGTATTTT.